A selection of T cell receptor beta chains follows, all from one sample in a study of blood T cell repertoires in COVID-19. Produced via immunoSEQ multiplex PCR; TCRdb's table is partial and in-frame only. Of hundreds of thousands of clones in the sample, approximately 80% were seen once. Sequenced input: peripheral blood. The receptors come from a woman older than 75 with acute or convalescent COVID-19. CDR3s include the opening cysteine and the closing phenylalanine or tryptophan. A D gene is named only where the DNA matches it firmly. Clone size is shown for a subset of rows, as once, few, many or a class of expanded clone.

size,V,J,D,DNA,CDR3
-,TRBV11-3,TRBJ2-5,-,TGTGCCAGCAGTTCCGGAGTTGGGGAGACCCAGTACTTC,CASSSGVGETQYF
-,TRBV4-1,TRBJ1-1,TRBD1,TGCGCCAGCAGCCGAGCCGACAGGGGAACTGAAGCTTTCTTT,CASSRADRGTEAFF
-,TRBV9,TRBJ2-2,TRBD1,TGTGCCAGCAGCGCACCTTGGGACAGGGGGGCCACCGGGGAGCTGTTTTTT,CASSAPWDRGATGELFF
-,TRBV7-9,TRBJ1-2,-,TGTGCCAGCAGCCGCGGGGACTATGGCTACACCTTC,CASSRGDYGYTF
-,TRBV2,TRBJ1-5,TRBD1,TGTGCCAGCAGTGCATGGACAGGGGTGGTGTCCAATCAGCCCCAGCATTTT,CASSAWTGVVSNQPQHF
-,TRBV30,TRBJ1-1,-,TGTGCCTGGAGTATACAGGTGAACACTGAAGCTTTCTTT,CAWSIQVNTEAFF
once,TRBV7-7,TRBJ2-5,TRBD1,TGTGCTAGCAGCTGGGGACAGGGGGCGGGAGAGACCCAGTACTTC,CASSWGQGAGETQYF
-,TRBV30,TRBJ2-1,TRBD2,TGTGCCTGGAGTGTGGTCGGGAGGGCCTCCTACAATGAGCAGTTCTTC,CAWSVVGRASYNEQFF
-,TRBV7-9,TRBJ2-2,TRBD1,TGTGCCAGCAGCTTCCGACAGGGGAACACCGGGGAGCTGTTTTTT,CASSFRQGNTGELFF
-,TRBV7-3,TRBJ1-1,-,TGTGCCAGCAGCTTCGCTTCGGGTAAGAACACTGAAGCTTTCTTT,CASSFASGKNTEAFF
few,TRBV14,TRBJ2-2,TRBD1,TGTGCCAGCAGCCTACAGGGGCCCGGGGAGCTGTTTTTT,CASSLQGPGELFF
-,TRBV27,TRBJ1-2,TRBD1,TGTGCCAGCAGTTCGCTAACAGGGGGAACTACCAACTATGGCTACACCTTC,CASSSLTGGTTNYGYTF
-,TRBV19,TRBJ1-1,-,TGTGCCAGTATCAATTTAGGCAGGGGCCGGGGTAGCACTGAAGCTTTCTTT,CASINLGRGRGSTEAFF
few,TRBV2,TRBJ2-7,TRBD2,TGTGCCAGCAGTGGAGCTAGCGGGAGAGCACACGAGCAGTACTTC,CASSGASGRAHEQYF
-,TRBV11-2,TRBJ2-7,-,TGTGCCAGCAGCGCAGGGAACTACGAGCAGTACTTC,CASSAGNYEQYF
-,TRBV4-1,TRBJ1-1,TRBD1,TGCGCCAGCAGCCAAGGGGGGACAGCTGAAGCTTTCTTT,CASSQGGTAEAFF
-,TRBV3-1/TRBV3-2,TRBJ2-3,-,TGTGCCAGCAGCCATCACCAGGCTGGGACTGTTAGTACGCAGTATTTT,CASSHHQAGTVSTQYF
-,TRBV5-4,TRBJ2-1,TRBD2,TGTGCCAGCAGCTTTAAGGTTGGCCGACTAGCGGGGAGCAATGAGCAGTTCTTC,CASSFKVGRLAGSNEQFF
-,TRBV6-6,TRBJ2-7,-,TGTGCCAGCATTGGAGAGACCGGGACTCGCAGCGAGCAGTACTTC,CASIGETGTRSEQYF
-,TRBV6-5,TRBJ1-2,-,TGTGCCAGCAGTTACTCGACCTCAAGGGGATTAGGCGGCTACACCTTC,CASSYSTSRGLGGYTF
-,TRBV15,TRBJ2-3,TRBD2,TGTGCCACCAGCAGAGGTAGCGGGGGGAGCACAGATACGCAGTATTTT,CATSRGSGGSTDTQYF
-,TRBV11-2,TRBJ2-3,TRBD2,TGTGCCAGCAGACCCGGGACTAGGAGGGGGACAGATACGCAGTATTTT,CASRPGTRRGTDTQYF
few,TRBV9,TRBJ2-3,TRBD2,TGTGCCAGCAGCGTAAGAACCGGGGGGGGATCAGATACGCAGTATTTT,CASSVRTGGGSDTQYF
-,TRBV29-1,TRBJ2-7,-,TGCAGCGTTCTTCGACAACCGTCCTACGAGCAGTACTTC,CSVLRQPSYEQYF
-,TRBV5-6,TRBJ1-5,TRBD1,TGTGCCAGCAGCTTTATGGGACAGAGCAATCAGCCCCAGCATTTT,CASSFMGQSNQPQHF
-,TRBV7-2,TRBJ2-5,-,TGTGCCAGCAGCTCCGGGGGGAGCCGTAGGGGGGAGACCCAGTACTTC,CASSSGGSRRGETQYF
-,TRBV29-1,TRBJ1-2,TRBD1,TGCAGCGTTGGGGGACAGGGGAATGGCTACACCTTC,CSVGGQGNGYTF
-,TRBV5-1,TRBJ2-5,TRBD2,TGCGCCAGCAGCTCGACTAGCGGGGTTCTAGGGGAGACCCAGTACTTC,CASSSTSGVLGETQYF
-,TRBV7-2,TRBJ1-1,TRBD1,TGTGCCAGCAGGGAGGGGGCTGCGGACACTGAAGCTTTCTTT,CASREGAADTEAFF
-,TRBV7-2,TRBJ2-7,-,TGTGCCAGCAGCTCCTTGTACGAGCAGTACTTC,CASSSLYEQYF
few,TRBV10-3,TRBJ1-5,-,TGTGCCATCAGTGAACAGGGTTTGAATCAGCCCCAGCATTTT,CAISEQGLNQPQHF
-,TRBV29-1,TRBJ2-7,TRBD2,TGCAGCGTCGCGACGGTGCGGGGGAACGAGCAGTACTTC,CSVATVRGNEQYF
-,TRBV18,TRBJ1-1,-,TGTGCCAGCTCACCAGCAGGGAACACTGAAGCTTTCTTT,CASSPAGNTEAFF
-,TRBV5-1,TRBJ2-7,-,TGCGCCAGCAGCTTGTCAGGGGCCATGGACGAGCAGTACTTC,CASSLSGAMDEQYF
once,TRBV6-5,TRBJ2-7,TRBD2,TGTGCCAGCAGGGTAGCGGGAGGGCCCTACGAGCAGTACTTC,CASRVAGGPYEQYF
-,TRBV6-1,TRBJ1-5,-,TGTGCCAGCAGTGGGGGGGGGAAAAAAGGGAGAAATCAGCCCCAGCATTTT,CASSGGGKKGRNQPQHF
-,TRBV7-2,TRBJ1-2,-,TGTGCCAGCAGTTCAGAGGGCCAGATAGGCGGCTACACCTTC,CASSSEGQIGGYTF
-,TRBV2,TRBJ1-1,TRBD1,TGTGCCAGCAGTGAAGAGGGACAGGTCTACAAAGCTTTCTTT,CASSEEGQVYKAFF
once,TRBV11-2,TRBJ2-2,-,TGTGCCAGCTGGCGGGCCGGGGAGCTGTTTTTT,CASWRAGELFF
-,TRBV9,TRBJ2-2,-,TGTGCCAGCAGCGTAGCAACAGGGAAGGGCGACACCGGGGAGCTGTTTTTT,CASSVATGKGDTGELFF
-,TRBV4-2,TRBJ2-2,TRBD2,TGTGCCAGCAGGCCTACTAGCGGGTACACCGGGGAGCTGTTTTTT,CASRPTSGYTGELFF
-,TRBV19,TRBJ2-2,-,TGTGCTGCGAGGCGGATAGGAAACACCGGGGAGCTGTTTTTT,CAARRIGNTGELFF
-,TRBV27,TRBJ2-7,TRBD1,TGTGCCAGCAGACGGACAGGGCCCCCCTACGAGCAGTACTTC,CASRRTGPPYEQYF
-,TRBV19,TRBJ1-3,TRBD1,TGTGCCAGTAGAACAGGACAGGGGGCTGGAAACACCATATATTTT,CASRTGQGAGNTIYF
-,TRBV4-3,TRBJ1-5,-,TGCGCCAGCAGCCTAAATGAGGGCCAGCCCCAGCATTTT,CASSLNEGQPQHF
-,TRBV6-5,TRBJ1-6,TRBD1,TGTGCCAGCGCAGGGGGCCACTATAATTCACCCCTCCACTTT,CASAGGHYNSPLHF
few,TRBV7-9,TRBJ2-1,-,TGTGCCAGCAGCTTAGCTCCCGGGGGGCTGTCCTACAATGAGCAGTTCTTC,CASSLAPGGLSYNEQFF
-,TRBV10-2,TRBJ2-1,-,TGCGCCAGCAGTGATGTTCGTCTTCCCTACAATGAGCAGTTCTTC,CASSDVRLPYNEQFF
-,TRBV3-1/TRBV3-2,TRBJ2-1,-,TGTGCCAGCAGCCAAGACGGAGCCACCACCTACAATGAGCAGTTCTTC,CASSQDGATTYNEQFF
-,TRBV14,TRBJ1-1,TRBD1,TGTGCCAGCAGCCAAACCACAGGGGCCGTGAACACTGAAGCTTTCTTT,CASSQTTGAVNTEAFF
few,TRBV28,TRBJ1-2,TRBD1,TGTGCCAGCAGTCAGGGGGTTAGGGGCTACACCTTC,CASSQGVRGYTF
-,TRBV5-4,TRBJ1-5,-,TGTGCCAGCAGCTTGGGGGGAGGTGTCAGCAATCAGCCCCAGCATTTT,CASSLGGGVSNQPQHF
-,TRBV2,TRBJ1-5,-,TGTGCCAGCACCTGGGGGGGGACTGGGCCCCAGCATTTT,CASTWGGTGPQHF
-,TRBV6-6,TRBJ2-7,-,TGTGCCAGCAGTTACTCGATGGGGCCCGGGGGTCCCGAGCAGTACTTC,CASSYSMGPGGPEQYF
-,TRBV5-1,TRBJ1-1,TRBD1,TGCGCCAGCAGCAAGACAGGGTCTGAAGCTTTCTTT,CASSKTGSEAFF
-,TRBV5-1,TRBJ1-2,-,TGCGCCAGCAGCTTGGGAGGACAGTATGGCTACACCTTC,CASSLGGQYGYTF
-,TRBV19,TRBJ1-5,-,TGTGCCAGTAAACCAGCAGGGGAACCCAATCAGCCCCAGCATTTT,CASKPAGEPNQPQHF
few,TRBV7-3,TRBJ1-2,-,TGTGCCAGCAGCTTACTCGGGGGCTATGGCTACACCTTC,CASSLLGGYGYTF